This TCR beta chain is from a study of shared clonotypes between healthy human individuals. TCRdb's copy holds only in-frame clones and misses some; the assay was immunoSEQ multiplex PCR. The sample shows about 1.1 million clones, about 84% of them seen only once. Trimming left V 7 bases short and J 2 bases short, with 17 bases between. The germline gives CDR1 SQVTM, CDR2 ANQGSEA. The CDR3 consists of 14 residues. The receptor was derived from a man aged 18 to 29 in good health. Some clones in this sample may be carry-over from other donors' samples. Sequenced material: memory CD4+ T cells from PBMCs. Subset defined: CD45RA-negative fraction. The chain uses TRBV29-1 and TRBJ1-1; D is uncertain. The CDR3 sequence is CSATPQTVNTEAFF. The DNA of the CDR3 is TGCAGCGCTACACCCCAAACAGTCAACACTGAAGCTTTCTTT.